This is a list of T cell receptor beta chains from one sample in a study of T-cell reconstitution after alpha-beta-depleted transplantation in children. Each CDR3 protein gets one entry after TCRdb re-called the PCR reads with MiXCR. The sample records roughly 500,000 distinct CDR3 sequences, 18% being singletons. Material: PBMCs from the stem cell graft donor, obtained from the stem cell graft. The receptor source for this set is a human donor who donated a stem cell graft to a child with acute lymphoblastic leukemia. Both conserved end residues are part of each CDR3. Each record gives: clone size, D gene, CDR3 length, V gene, J gene, CDR3 DNA, CDR3 protein. The D gene is left open where the match is weak. Not every row has a clone size; where given, it reads once, few, many or a size class.

many	.	14	TRBV27	TRBJ2-7	TGTGCCAGCAGTTTATATACCGGGTACCACGAGCAGTACTTC	CASSLYTGYHEQYF
few	TRBD1	16	TRBV4-1	TRBJ1-5	TGCGCCAGCAGCCAAGGCGGGACAGCTTACAATCAGCCCCAGCATTTT	CASSQGGTAYNQPQHF
few	TRBD1	14	TRBV12-3/TRBV12-4	TRBJ2-7	TGTGCCAGCAGTTTCAGGGGGCGACCTTACGAGCAGTACTTC	CASSFRGRPYEQYF
few	TRBD2	16	TRBV5-1	TRBJ2-7	TGCGCCAGCAGCCTCGAGACTAGCGGGTACTCCTACGAGCAGTACTTC	CASSLETSGYSYEQYF
.	.	15	TRBV12-3/TRBV12-4	TRBJ2-2	TGTGCCAGCAGAAGACCGATTATAAACACCGGGGAGCTGTTTTTT	CASRRPIINTGELFF
.	.	13	TRBV29-1	TRBJ1-2	TGCAGCGTTGAAGATGGGCCTAACTATGGCTACACCTTC	CSVEDGPNYGYTF
.	TRBD1	14	TRBV20-1	TRBJ1-2	TGCAGTGCTCGTCCCGGGACAGGGGACTATGGCTACACCTTC	CSARPGTGDYGYTF
.	.	15	TRBV7-3	TRBJ2-3	TGTGCCAGCAGCTTAACGTCAGCCCCCACAGATACGCAGTATTTT	CASSLTSAPTDTQYF
.	.	13	TRBV29-1	TRBJ1-1	TGCAGCGTTGTTAGGGCCTTGAACACTGAAGCTTTCTTT	CSVVRALNTEAFF
few	TRBD2	17	TRBV7-9	TRBJ2-2	TGTGCCAGCAGTTTCTTGAGAGCGGGGTTAAACACCGGGGAGCTGTTTTTT	CASSFLRAGLNTGELFF
.	.	14	TRBV20-1	TRBJ2-7	TGCAGTGCTAGAACGGAATTCTCCTACTACGAGCAGTACTTC	CSARTEFSYYEQYF
few	.	14	TRBV7-2	TRBJ2-5	TGTGCCAGCAGCTTTAACAGGCTACAAGAGACCCAGTACTTC	CASSFNRLQETQYF
.	TRBD2	14	TRBV12-3/TRBV12-4	TRBJ2-1	TGTGCCAGCAGTTTAGAGCTAGCGGTATATGAGCAGTTCTTC	CASSLELAVYEQFF
few	.	15	TRBV6-1	TRBJ2-7	TGTGCCAGTTCCAGAGAGGGAACCAGCTCCTACGAGCAGTACTTC	CASSREGTSSYEQYF
few	.	15	TRBV20-1	TRBJ1-4	TGCAGTGCTAGAGAGGGAGCGAGTACAAATGAAAAACTGTTTTTT	CSAREGASTNEKLFF
few	TRBD1	14	TRBV10-3	TRBJ1-5	TGTGCCGCCTCAAGGACAGGGGTCGATCAGCCCCAGCATTTT	CAASRTGVDQPQHF
.	TRBD1	17	TRBV6-1	TRBJ1-4	TGTGCCAGCAGTGAATTCTGGTTGGGGACAGCCCTGGAAAAACTGTTTTTT	CASSEFWLGTALEKLFF
few	TRBD2	14	TRBV12-3/TRBV12-4	TRBJ2-1	TGTGCCAGCAGTCTAGGACTAGCGACCAATGAGCAGTTCTTC	CASSLGLATNEQFF
.	.	17	TRBV10-3	TRBJ2-2	TGTGCCATCAGTGAGAGCAAGATGGGCAGGAACACCGGGGACCTGTTTTTT	CAISESKMGRNTGDLFF
.	.	11	TRBV20-1	TRBJ2-2	TGCAGTGCTAGTTTGGGCGGGGAGCTGTTTTTT	CSASLGGELFF
.	TRBD1	15	TRBV7-7	TRBJ1-2	TGTGCCAGCAGCCCGCGAGGACAGGGGAGCTATGGCTACACCTTC	CASSPRGQGSYGYTF
few	.	12	TRBV20-1	TRBJ1-2	TGCAGTGTTACAGGCTCTGGGTATGGCTACACCTTC	CSVTGSGYGYTF
few	.	13	TRBV10-3	TRBJ2-7	TGTGCCAGCGGCGGAGAGCTTCGCGCCGAGCAGTACTTC	CASGGELRAEQYF
.	.	17	TRBV28	TRBJ2-4	TGTGCCAGCAGTGCCGCGACTAGGGTACTAGCCAAAAACAGTCAGTACTTC	CASSAATRVLAKNSQYF
few	.	14	TRBV28	TRBJ2-7	TGTGCCAGCAGTTTTATCGTAGGACACTACGAGCAGTACTTC	CASSFIVGHYEQYF
.	TRBD1	18	TRBV11-1	TRBJ1-1	TGTGCCAGCAGCCGCCCAAAAGTTCGGGACAGCAAAATTGAGGAAGCTTTCTTT	CASSRPKVRDSKIEEAFF
.	TRBD1	18	TRBV5-1	TRBJ1-1	TGCGCCAGCAGCTTGGTCTCGGCTCAGGGGGGCCGTGGGACTGAAGCTTTCTTT	CASSLVSAQGGRGTEAFF
few	.	13	TRBV14	TRBJ2-7	TGTGCCAGCAGTCAAAGAGGATTCTACGAGCAGTACTTC	CASSQRGFYEQYF